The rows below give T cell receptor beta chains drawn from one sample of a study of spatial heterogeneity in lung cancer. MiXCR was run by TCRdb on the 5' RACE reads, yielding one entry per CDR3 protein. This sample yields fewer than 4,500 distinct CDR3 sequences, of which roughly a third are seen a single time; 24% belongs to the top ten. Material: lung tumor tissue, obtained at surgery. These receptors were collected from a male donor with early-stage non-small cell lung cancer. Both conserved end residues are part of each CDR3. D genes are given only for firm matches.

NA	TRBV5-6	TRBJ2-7	CASSLRQTYEQYF
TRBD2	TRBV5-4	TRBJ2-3	CASSSHAGVADTQYF
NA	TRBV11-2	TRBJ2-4	CASSLRALAKNIQYF
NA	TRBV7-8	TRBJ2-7	CASSVFWGSSPRDEQYF
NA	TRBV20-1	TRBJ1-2	CSVKQTGYGYTF
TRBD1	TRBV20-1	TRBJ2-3	CSALGQITDTQYF
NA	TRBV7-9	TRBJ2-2	CASSLPEQGMSTGELFF
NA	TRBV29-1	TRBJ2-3	CSVEPGQSTDTQYF
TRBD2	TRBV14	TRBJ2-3	CASSQVGGGGADTQYF
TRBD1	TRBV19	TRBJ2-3	CASSPRDRGYTDTQYF
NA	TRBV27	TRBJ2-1	CASSLSGYEQFF
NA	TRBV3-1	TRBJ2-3	CASSQVALIDTRYF
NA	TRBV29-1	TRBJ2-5	CSVPGVEESQETQYF
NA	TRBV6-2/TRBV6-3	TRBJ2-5	CASSYSAALGETQYF
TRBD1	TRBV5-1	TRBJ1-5	CASSLGTGMGGQPQHF
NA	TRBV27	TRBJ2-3	CASSLNPGVPDTQYF
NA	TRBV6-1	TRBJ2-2	CASSEATVNTGELFF
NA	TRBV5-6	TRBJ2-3	CASSYSRPDTQYF
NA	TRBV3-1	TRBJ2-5	CASSGGPLAGIQGTQYF
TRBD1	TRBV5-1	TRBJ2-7	CASSTWTGVGYEQYF
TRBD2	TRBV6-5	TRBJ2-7	CASSSFAGGPKGQYF
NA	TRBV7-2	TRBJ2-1	CASSSLGGSYNEQFF
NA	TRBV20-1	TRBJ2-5	CSADRGIQETQYF
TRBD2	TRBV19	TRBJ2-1	CASSSGLAGVSSYNEQFF
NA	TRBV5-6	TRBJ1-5	CASSQKPQSSQHF
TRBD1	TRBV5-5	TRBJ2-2	CATSTQGASNTGELFF
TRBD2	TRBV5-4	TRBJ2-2	CASTSVAGGGSGELFF